The 2 T cell receptor beta chains listed next were all sequenced from one sample in a study of T cells in Graves' hyperthyroidism and ophthalmopathy. The investigators amplified TCR beta CDR3 regions from RNA transcripts. When the TCR CDR3 underwent first-round RT-PCR, the HTBI primer set was used. TCRdb independently ran MiXCR on the multiplex PCR reads; one entry per CDR3 protein. The profile shows some 500,000 distinct CDR3 sequences, about 16% of them singletons. The sample consisted of blood. The receptor source for this set is a woman in her thirties with Graves' ophthalmopathy.

This clonotype was detected only a few times. This chain uses TRBV20-1 with TRBJ2-7, with 10 bases that match TRBD2. With 0 bases clipped from V and 1 base from J, the junction kept 15 bases outside the gene matches. Germline V gene sequence: CDR1 DFQATT, CDR2 SNEGSKA (reference sequence). This CDR3 is built from 19 residues. The CDR3 DNA reads as TGCAGTGCTAGAGAATTAAGCCTAGCGGGAGATTCGAGGTCCTACGAGCAGTACTTC. Protein: CSARELSLAGDSRSYEQYF.

This clonotype was seen many times. The chain combines TRBV6-2 or TRBV6-3 with TRBJ2-1; tentative D call: TRBD2 (6 bases). Trimming took 0 bases from V and 6 from J, leaving 9 bases between them. The germline V gene has CDR1 MNHEY and CDR2 SVGEGT. CDR3 length: 14 amino acids. The CDR3 region is CASSYSGSSNEQFF. In DNA form, the CDR3 reads TGTGCCAGCAGTTACTCCGGGAGTAGCAATGAGCAGTTCTTC.